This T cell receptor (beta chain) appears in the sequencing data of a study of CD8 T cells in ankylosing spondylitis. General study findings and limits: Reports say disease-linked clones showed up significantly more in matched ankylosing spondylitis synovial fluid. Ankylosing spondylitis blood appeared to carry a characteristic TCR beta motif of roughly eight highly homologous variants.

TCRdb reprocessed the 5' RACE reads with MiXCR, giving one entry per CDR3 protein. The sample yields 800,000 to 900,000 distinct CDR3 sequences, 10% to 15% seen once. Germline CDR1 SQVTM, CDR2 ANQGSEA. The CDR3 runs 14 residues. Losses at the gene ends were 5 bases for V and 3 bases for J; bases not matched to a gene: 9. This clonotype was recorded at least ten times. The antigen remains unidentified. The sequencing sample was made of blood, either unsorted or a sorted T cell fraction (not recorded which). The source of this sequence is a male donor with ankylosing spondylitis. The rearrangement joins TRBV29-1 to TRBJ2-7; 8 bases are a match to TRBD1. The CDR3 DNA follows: TGCAGCGTTTCCACCGGACAGGGAAACTACGAGCAGTACTTC. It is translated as CSVSTGQGNYEQYF.